These 28 T cell receptor beta chains were all obtained from the same sample, sequenced in a study of control samples from healthy donors and cancer patients. Clones were read by immunoSEQ multiplex PCR, and TCRdb kept only the in-frame ones, dropping some. This table has just over 80,000 clones, 85% to 95% appearing once. Sequenced: blood. The receptor source for this set is a woman between 18 and 29 years old in good health.

V and J are TRBV7-2 and TRBJ2-1; maybe TRBD2 (6 bases). The CDR3 spans 14 residues. Deletions cut 2 bases from V and 10 bases from J, with 15 bases between. The germline gives CDR1 SGHTA, CDR2 FQGNSA. The CDR3 coding sequence is TGTGCCAGCAGCTTAACGGGACCGGGGAGGGAGCAGTTCTTC. Its protein product is CASSLTGPGREQFF.

The chain carries TRBV28 and TRBJ1-2; 8 nucleotides line up with TRBD1. The germline CDR1 and CDR2 sequences are MDHEN and SYDVKM. The CDR3 consists of 14 residues. The V segment lost 3 bases and the J segment 8 bases; nucleotides outside the gene matches: 8. The CDR3 coding sequence is TGTGCCAGCAGTTTGGGGTTACAGGGGGAAGGCTACACCTTC. Its translation is CASSLGLQGEGYTF.

This sequence joins TRBV2 and TRBJ1-1; TRBD1 agrees at 7 bases. Per germline, CDR1 SNHLY and CDR2 FYNNEI. This CDR3 spans 13 amino acids. The junction had 1 base not matched to a gene; V was cut back by 4 bases and J by 2 bases. CDR3 region: CASSGQGNTEAFF. As DNA, the CDR3 is TGTGCCAGCAGTGGACAGGGAAACACTGAAGCTTTCTTT.

The chain couples TRBV5-1 to TRBJ1-1; no clear D. Trimming took off 5 bases at V and 0 bases at J, with 5 bases between the two ends. The CDR3 consists of 12 residues. Germline V CDR1 and CDR2: SGHRS, YFSETQ. The CDR3 DNA follows: TGCGCCAGCAGGCGAATGAACACTGAAGCTTTCTTT. Protein product: CASRRMNTEAFF.

In this sample, this clone turned up once. The chain links TRBV2 to TRBJ1-6, with D unresolved. Trimming took 6 bases from V and 0 from J, leaving 3 bases between them. This CDR3 is 13 amino acids long. Per germline, CDR1 SNHLY and CDR2 FYNNEI. CDR3 sequence (DNA): TGTGCCAGCAGGGACTCCTATAATTCACCCCTCCACTTT. It translates to CASRDSYNSPLHF.

The gene calls are TRBV2 and TRBJ1-2; D is ambiguous. Germline CDR1 is SNHLY and CDR2 is FYNNEI. V lost 3 bases and J 1 base, leaving 12 bases between the germline ends. This CDR3 has 15 residues. CDR3 residues: CASSDNSRFNYGYTF. CDR3 coding DNA: TGTGCCAGCAGTGACAACAGCCGATTTAACTATGGCTACACCTTC.

The chain uses TRBV7-2 and TRBJ2-1, with 10 bases that match TRBD2. V was pared by 1 base and J by 7 bases, with 7 bases of the junction left unmatched. CDR1 SGHTA and CDR2 FQGNSA come from the germline V gene. The CDR3 is 16 residues long. The CDR3 nucleotides read TGTGCCAGCAGCTTAGTGTCTAGCGGGAGAGCGAATGAGCAGTTCTTC. This gives the protein CASSLVSSGRANEQFF.

This clone was seen a few times. This chain joins TRBV6-5 and TRBJ2-3; unclear D gene. This CDR3 is built from 15 residues. V was trimmed by 5 bases and J by 0 bases, leaving 12 bases between them. CDR1 is MNHEY and CDR2 is SVGAGI in the germline V gene. This CDR3 is CASSLGIGSTDTQYF. For the CDR3, the DNA is TGTGCCAGCAGTCTAGGTATAGGGAGCACAGATACGCAGTATTTT.

For the CDR3, the DNA is TGTGCCAGCAGTTCGATAGGACAGGACCTACAGCCCCAGCATTTT. Translated: CASSSIGQDLQPQHF. The chain is built from TRBV27 and TRBJ1-5; 7 nucleotides match TRBD1. The CDR3 extends over 15 amino acids. Germline V gene data show CDR1 as MNHEY and CDR2 as SMNVEV (reference sequence). J was trimmed by 7 bases and V by 4 bases; bases with no gene match: 10.

V and J are TRBV11-2 and TRBJ2-2; D could derive from TRBD1 or TRBD2 (6 bases each). The V end was cut by 7 bases, the J end by 4 bases, with 13 bases between. The CDR3 is 14 amino acids. The V gene's germline CDR1 is SGHAT and CDR2 FQNNGV. This chain's CDR3 is CASTGGAGTGELFF. DNA for the CDR3: TGTGCCAGCACCGGGGGCGCAGGCACCGGGGAGCTGTTTTTT.

This chain joins TRBV20-1 and TRBJ1-2, with TRBD1 matching over 9 bases. The CDR3 loop spans 15 amino acids. The germline V gene has CDR1 DFQATT and CDR2 SNEGSKA (reference sequence). V gave up 3 bases and J gave up 2 bases; unmatched junction bases: 7. The CDR3 loop reads CSASLQGAGNYGYTF. CDR3 coding DNA: TGCAGTGCTAGTTTACAGGGGGCGGGCAACTATGGCTACACCTTC.

The chain links TRBV6-5 to TRBJ2-5, with 7 positions matching TRBD2. The germline V gene has CDR1 MNHEY and CDR2 SVGAGI. The junction had 10 bases not matched to a gene; V was cut back by 7 bases and J by 5 bases. The CDR3 has 14 residues. The CDR3 sequence: CASTGTTDRETQYF. The CDR3 DNA sequence: TGTGCCAGCACCGGGACTACGGATCGGGAGACCCAGTACTTC.

J is TRBJ2-7 and V is TRBV19, with 9 nucleotides matching TRBD1. The CDR3 spans 15 residues. CDR1 LNHDA and CDR2 SQIVND come from the germline V gene (reference sequence). After removal of 5 bases from V and 2 bases from J, the junction contained 7 bases not matched to a gene. Here the CDR3 reads CASSATGGAPYEQYF. Written as DNA, the CDR3 is TGTGCCAGTAGTGCTACAGGGGGCGCCCCCTACGAGCAGTACTTC.

V is TRBV5-4 and J is TRBJ2-3; D not resolved. The CDR3 has 13 amino acids. Trimming stripped 4 bases from V and 2 bases from J, with 8 bases between. From germline, CDR1 is SGHNT and CDR2 YYREEE (reference sequence). The DNA of the CDR3 is TGTGCCAGCAGCCCGGACCTCACAGATACGCAGTATTTT. Its protein product is CASSPDLTDTQYF.

The chain links TRBV6-5 to TRBJ1-5; D ambiguous. Germline V lookup: CDR1 MNHEY, CDR2 SVGAGI. Trimming cost V 8 bases and J 6 bases, with 17 bases left between them. The CDR3 runs 14 residues. CDR3 sequence reads: CASVKSGRAQPQHF. The CDR3 DNA reads TGTGCCAGCGTGAAGTCGGGGAGAGCTCAGCCCCAGCATTTT.

The V and J genes are TRBV4-1 and TRBJ2-2; D not certain. V lost 3 bases to trimming and J lost 4 bases, with 9 bases between them. The CDR3 totals 14 residues. The germline V gene encodes CDR1 MGHRA and CDR2 YSYEKL. CDR3 sequence: CASSHRTATGELFF. Written as DNA, the CDR3 is TGCGCCAGCAGCCACAGAACGGCCACCGGGGAGCTGTTTTTT.

This chain connects TRBV6-5 to TRBJ2-7, with D unclear. The CDR3 is 12 residues long. V gave up 4 bases and J gave up 2 bases, with 6 bases separating them. Germline values: CDR1 MNHEY, CDR2 SVGAGI. The CDR3 DNA sequence: TGTGCCAGCAGTTCGGCCACCTACGAGCAGTACTTC. Its translation is CASSSATYEQYF.

CDR3 sequence: CASSLASGSSYEQYF. The CDR3 bases are TGCGCCAGCAGCTTGGCCAGCGGGAGCTCCTACGAGCAGTACTTC. The chain is built from TRBV5-1 and TRBJ2-7; 8 bases line up with TRBD2. V lost 0 bases to trimming and J lost 0 bases; unmatched junction nucleotides: 2. The CDR3 runs 15 residues. Per germline, CDR1 SGHRS and CDR2 YFSETQ.

This chain connects TRBV24-1 to TRBJ2-2; D not certain. Per germline, CDR1 KGHDR and CDR2 SFDVKD. V lost 10 bases and J 4 bases, leaving 12 bases between the germline ends. The CDR3 consists of 13 residues. CDR3 sequence (DNA): TGTGCCACTCTGGGCTCTTCCACCGGGGAGCTGTTTTTT. Translating gives CATLGSSTGELFF.

The V call is TRBV7-9, the J call TRBJ2-7; a possible D gene is TRBD2 (6 bases). The CDR3 contains 17 residues. V was cut by 4 bases and J by 0 bases, with 19 bases left in between. Germline values: CDR1 SEHNR, CDR2 FQNEAQ (reference sequence). CDR3 amino acids: CASSSYLVWGGSYEQYF. The CDR3 nucleotides are TGTGCCAGCAGCTCGTATCTTGTGTGGGGAGGCTCCTACGAGCAGTACTTC.

V and J are TRBV7-8 and TRBJ1-5; 9 bases align to TRBD1. Germline CDR1 reads SGHVS; CDR2 reads FQNEAQ. The trim removed 2 bases at V and 0 bases at J, leaving 8 bases unmatched. The CDR3 is 18 residues long. The CDR3 here is CASSLIARTGASNQPQHF. CDR3 DNA: TGTGCCAGCAGCTTAATCGCTAGGACAGGGGCTAGCAATCAGCCCCAGCATTTT.

This rearrangement joins TRBV6-5 to TRBJ1-1; no definite D call. There are 15 residues in the CDR3. CDR1 and CDR2 (germline): MNHEY, SVGAGI. The germline V and J ends were trimmed by 7 bases and 5 bases, with 20 bases remaining between them. The DNA of the CDR3 is TGTGCCAGCACCAGAACGAGGGCGAGTGAGACTGAAGCTTTCTTT. It yields the protein CASTRTRASETEAFF.

The chain links TRBV7-2 to TRBJ2-3; TRBD1 agrees at 8 bases. CDR3 length equals 15 residues. J was trimmed by 0 bases and V by 4 bases; bases with no gene match: 3. Germline V CDR1 and CDR2: SGHTA, FQGNSA. This CDR3 reads CASSSWTGSTDTQYF. CDR3 bases: TGTGCCAGCAGCTCATGGACAGGGAGCACAGATACGCAGTATTTT.

This CDR3 is CASSSSLAPSYNEQFF. In nucleotides, the CDR3 is TGTGCCAGCAGTTCCTCACTAGCGCCCTCCTACAATGAGCAGTTCTTC. V usage is TRBV6-2 or TRBV6-3 and J usage is TRBJ2-1, with 7 positions matching TRBD2. This CDR3 spans 16 amino acids. V shed 4 bases and J 0 bases; nucleotides not matched to a gene: 6. Germline lookup yields CDR1 MNHEY and CDR2 SVGEGT.

V usage is TRBV11-1 and J usage is TRBJ2-1; 9 nucleotides match TRBD2. Germline lookup yields CDR1 SGHAT and CDR2 FQDESV (reference sequence). The junction had 2 bases not matched to a gene; V was cut back by 2 bases and J by 0 bases. This CDR3 comprises 16 residues. In nucleotides, the CDR3 is TGTGCCAGCAGCTTACTTAGCGGGAGCTCCTACAATGAGCAGTTCTTC. It codes for CASSLLSGSSYNEQFF.

The genes are TRBV11-2 and TRBJ2-5; no clear D gene. Looked up from germline, CDR1 is SGHAT and CDR2 is FQNNGV. CDR3 length: 15 residues. V lost 2 bases to trimming and J lost 1 base, with 11 bases between them. This CDR3 reads CASSLLRASQETQYF. In DNA, the CDR3 is TGTGCCAGCAGCTTACTCCGGGCAAGCCAAGAGACCCAGTACTTC.

V usage is TRBV18 and J usage is TRBJ2-5; possibly TRBD1 or TRBD2 for D (6 bases each). Germline V gives CDR1 KGHSH, CDR2 LQKENI. Trimming took 3 bases from V and 3 from J, leaving 11 bases between them. CDR3 length: 14 residues. The CDR3 is CASSPLRGEETQYF. CDR3 coding DNA: TGTGCCAGCTCACCCCTGAGGGGGGAAGAGACCCAGTACTTC.

This sequence joins TRBV19 and TRBJ1-6; D call uncertain. V lost 6 bases and J 4 bases, leaving 16 bases between the germline ends. The CDR3 contains 16 residues. Per germline, CDR1 LNHDA and CDR2 SQIVND (reference sequence). The CDR3 DNA reads TGTGCCAGTAGAACACTAAAGCGGGGTTATAATTCACCCCTCCACTTT. Its protein product is CASRTLKRGYNSPLHF.